This T cell receptor (beta chain) was identified in a study of OX40 agonist ivuxolimab in advanced cancers. Germline CDR1 is SGHRS and CDR2 is YFSETQ. V lost 1 base and J lost 3, with 11 bases in between. This CDR3 is 16 amino acids long. Sequencing was performed with immunoSEQ multiplex PCR; in TCRdb, only in-frame clones are kept and a portion is missing. The top ten clones hold 3% to 4% of a sample with tens of thousands of clones, 89% of them seen once. Sequenced here: CD4+ or CD8+ T cells sorted from blood, sampled in a trial of the OX40 agonist ivuxolimab. This sequence joins TRBV5-1 and TRBJ2-6; D is perhaps TRBD1 or TRBD2 (6 bases each). The source of this sequence is an adult with an advanced solid tumor such as melanoma, head and neck, liver or kidney cancer. CDR3: CASSLLGGGGANVLTF. CDR3 DNA: TGCGCCAGCAGCTTGTTGGGGGGCGGTGGGGCCAACGTCCTGACTTTC.